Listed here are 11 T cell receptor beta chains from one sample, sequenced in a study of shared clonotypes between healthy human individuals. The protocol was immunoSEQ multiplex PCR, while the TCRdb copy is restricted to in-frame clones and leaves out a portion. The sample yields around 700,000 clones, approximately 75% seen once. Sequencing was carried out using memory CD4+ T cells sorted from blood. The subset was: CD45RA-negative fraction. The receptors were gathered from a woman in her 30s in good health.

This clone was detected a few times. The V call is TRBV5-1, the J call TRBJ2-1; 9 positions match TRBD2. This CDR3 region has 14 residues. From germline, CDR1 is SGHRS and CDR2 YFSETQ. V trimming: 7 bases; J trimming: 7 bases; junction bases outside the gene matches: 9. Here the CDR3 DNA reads TGCGCCAGCCTTAGCGGGAGCCAAGGGAATGAGCAGTTCTTC. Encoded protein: CASLSGSQGNEQFF.

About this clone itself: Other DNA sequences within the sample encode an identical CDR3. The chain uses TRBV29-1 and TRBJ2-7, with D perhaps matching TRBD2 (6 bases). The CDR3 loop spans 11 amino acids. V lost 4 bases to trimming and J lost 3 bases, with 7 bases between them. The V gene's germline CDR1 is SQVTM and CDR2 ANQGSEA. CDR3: CSVARDYEQYF. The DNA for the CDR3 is TGCAGCGTTGCGCGGGACTACGAGCAGTACTTC.

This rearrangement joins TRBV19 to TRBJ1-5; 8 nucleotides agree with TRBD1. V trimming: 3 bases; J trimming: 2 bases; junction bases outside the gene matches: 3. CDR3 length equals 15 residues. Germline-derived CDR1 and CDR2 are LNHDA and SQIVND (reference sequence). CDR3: CASSIETGGNQPQHF. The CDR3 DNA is TGTGCCAGTAGTATTGAGACAGGGGGCAATCAGCCCCAGCATTTT.

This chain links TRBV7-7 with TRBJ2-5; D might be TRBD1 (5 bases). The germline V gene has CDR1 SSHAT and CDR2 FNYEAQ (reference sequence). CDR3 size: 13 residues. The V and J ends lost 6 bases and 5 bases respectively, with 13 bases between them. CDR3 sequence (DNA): TGTGCCAGCAGTTCAGGACCAGGGGAGACCCAGTACTTC. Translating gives CASSSGPGETQYF. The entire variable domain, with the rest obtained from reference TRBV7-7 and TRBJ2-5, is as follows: GAGVSQSPRYKVTKRGQDVTLRCDPISSHATLYWYQQALGQGPEFLTYFNYEAQPDKSGLPSDRFSAERPEGSISTLTIQRTEQRDSAMYRCASSSGPGETQYFGPGTRLLVL.

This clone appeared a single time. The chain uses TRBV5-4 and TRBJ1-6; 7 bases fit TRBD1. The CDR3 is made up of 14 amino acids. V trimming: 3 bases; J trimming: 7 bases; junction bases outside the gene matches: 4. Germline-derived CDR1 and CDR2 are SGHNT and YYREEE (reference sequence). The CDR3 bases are TGTGCCAGCAGCTGGACAGGTGACAATTCACCCCTCCACTTT. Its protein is CASSWTGDNSPLHF.

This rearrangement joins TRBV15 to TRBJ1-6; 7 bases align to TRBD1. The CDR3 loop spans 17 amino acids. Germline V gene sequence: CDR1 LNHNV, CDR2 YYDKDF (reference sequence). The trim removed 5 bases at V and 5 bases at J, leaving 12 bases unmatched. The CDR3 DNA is TGTGCCACCAGCGGAGGGCCGGGACAGAGTAATAATTCACCCCTCCACTTT. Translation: CATSGGPGQSNNSPLHF. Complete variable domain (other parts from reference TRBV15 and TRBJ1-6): DAMVIQNPRYQVTQFGKPVTLSCSQTLNHNVMYWYQQKSSQAPKLLFHYYDKDFNNEADTPDNFQSRRPNTSFCFLDIRSPGLGDTAMYLCATSGGPGQSNNSPLHFGNGTRLTVT.

The CDR3 loop is CAISETGTGAGAKNIQYF. The CDR3 nucleotides read TGTGCCATCAGTGAAACTGGAACGGGAGCAGGGGCCAAAAACATTCAGTACTTC. The chain couples TRBV10-3 to TRBJ2-4, with D maybe TRBD2 (6 bases). Germline-derived CDR1 and CDR2 are ENHRY and SYGVKD. The CDR3 consists of 18 residues. V was trimmed by 3 bases and J by 1 base, leaving 19 bases between them.

The CDR3 protein is CASRREGARNEKLFF. CDR3 DNA sequence: TGTGCCAGCAGGAGGGAAGGGGCGAGAAATGAAAAACTGTTTTTT. This rearrangement joins TRBV5-4 to TRBJ1-4, with D possibly being TRBD1 (5 bases). The V gene lost 5 bases and the J gene lost 5 bases, with 16 bases spanning the gap. The CDR3 is 15 amino acids. Germline CDR1 SGHNT, CDR2 YYREEE (reference sequence).

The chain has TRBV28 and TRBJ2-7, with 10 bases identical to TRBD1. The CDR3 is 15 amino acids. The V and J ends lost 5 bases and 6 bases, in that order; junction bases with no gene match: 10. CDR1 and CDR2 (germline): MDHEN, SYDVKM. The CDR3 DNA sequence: TGTGCCAGCAGTGCGACAGGGGGCGCAATCTGCGAGCAGTACTTC. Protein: CASSATGGAICEQYF.

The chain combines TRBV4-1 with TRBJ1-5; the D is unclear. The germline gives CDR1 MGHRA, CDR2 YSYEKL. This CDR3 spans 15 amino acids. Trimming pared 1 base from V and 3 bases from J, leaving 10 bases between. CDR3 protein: CASSQVDRDNQPQHF. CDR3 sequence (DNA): TGCGCCAGCAGCCAAGTGGACCGGGACAATCAGCCCCAGCATTTT.

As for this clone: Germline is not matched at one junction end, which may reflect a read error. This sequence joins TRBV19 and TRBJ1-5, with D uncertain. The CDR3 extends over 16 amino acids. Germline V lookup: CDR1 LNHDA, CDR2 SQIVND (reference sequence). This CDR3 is CASSITLSTSDQTQHF. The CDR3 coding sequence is TGTGCCAGTAGTATAACGTTGTCCACATCCGATCAGACCCAGCATTTT.